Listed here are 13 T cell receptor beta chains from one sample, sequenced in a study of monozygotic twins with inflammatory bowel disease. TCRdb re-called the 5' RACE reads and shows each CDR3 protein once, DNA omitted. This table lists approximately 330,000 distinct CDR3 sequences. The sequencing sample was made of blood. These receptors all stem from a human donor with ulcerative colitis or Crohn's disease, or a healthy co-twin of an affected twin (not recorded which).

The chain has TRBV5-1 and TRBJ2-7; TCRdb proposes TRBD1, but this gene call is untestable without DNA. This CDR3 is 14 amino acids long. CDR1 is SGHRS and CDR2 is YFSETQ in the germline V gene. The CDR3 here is CASSYRDGIYEQYF.

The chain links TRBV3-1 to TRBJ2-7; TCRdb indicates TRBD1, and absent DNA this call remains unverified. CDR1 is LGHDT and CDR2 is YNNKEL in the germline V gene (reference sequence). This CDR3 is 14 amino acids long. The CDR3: CASSPPGRPYEQYF.

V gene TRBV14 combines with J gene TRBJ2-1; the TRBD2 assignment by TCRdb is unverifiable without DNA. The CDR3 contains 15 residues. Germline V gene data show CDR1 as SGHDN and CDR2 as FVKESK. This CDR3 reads CASTRAAGVSGEQFF. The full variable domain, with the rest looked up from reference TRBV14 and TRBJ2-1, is EAGVTQFPSHSVIEKGQTVTLRCDPISGHDNLYWYRRVMGKEIKFLLHFVKESKQDESGMPNNRFLAERTGGTYSTLKVQPAELEDSGVYFCASTRAAGVSGEQFFGPGTRLTVL.

The CDR3 sequence: CSAFSPTGGNQPQHF. This chain joins TRBV20-1 and TRBJ1-5; the TCRdb D gene call, TRBD1, has no DNA to confirm it. CDR1 and CDR2 (germline): DFQATT, SNEGSKA (reference sequence). The CDR3 contains 15 residues.

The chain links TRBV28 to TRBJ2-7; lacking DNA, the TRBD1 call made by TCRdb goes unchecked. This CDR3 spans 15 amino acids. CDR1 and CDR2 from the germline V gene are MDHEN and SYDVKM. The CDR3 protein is CASSRAGVGSYEQYF.

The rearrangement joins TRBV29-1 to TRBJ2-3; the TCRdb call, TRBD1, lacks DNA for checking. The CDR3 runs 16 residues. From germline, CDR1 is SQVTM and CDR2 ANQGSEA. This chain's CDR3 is CSVHRTDSASTDTQYF.

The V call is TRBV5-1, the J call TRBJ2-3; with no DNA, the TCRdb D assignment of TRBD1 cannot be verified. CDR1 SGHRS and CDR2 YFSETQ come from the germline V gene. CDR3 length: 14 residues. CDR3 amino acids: CASNAGGVTDTQYF. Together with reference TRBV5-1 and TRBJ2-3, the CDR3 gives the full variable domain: KAGVTQTPRYLIKTRGQQVTLSCSPISGHRSVSWYQQTPGQGLQFLFEYFSETQRNKGNFPGRFSGRQFSNSRSEMNVSTLELGDSALYLCASNAGGVTDTQYFGPGTRLTVL.

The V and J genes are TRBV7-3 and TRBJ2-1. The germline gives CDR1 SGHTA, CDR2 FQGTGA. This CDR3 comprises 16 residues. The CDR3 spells CASSLSTGYSYNEQFF.

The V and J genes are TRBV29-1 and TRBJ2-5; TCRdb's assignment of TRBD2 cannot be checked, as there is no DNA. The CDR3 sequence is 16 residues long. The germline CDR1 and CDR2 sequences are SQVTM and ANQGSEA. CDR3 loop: CSAGGFGVAHQETQYF.

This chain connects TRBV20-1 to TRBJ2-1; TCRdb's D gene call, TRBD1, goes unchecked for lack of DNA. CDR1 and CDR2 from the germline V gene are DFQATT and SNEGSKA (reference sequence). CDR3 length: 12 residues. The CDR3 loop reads CSAAGDRNEQFF.

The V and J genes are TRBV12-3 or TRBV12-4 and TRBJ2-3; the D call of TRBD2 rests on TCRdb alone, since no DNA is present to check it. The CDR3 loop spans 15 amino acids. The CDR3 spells CASSLAGGHTDTQYF.

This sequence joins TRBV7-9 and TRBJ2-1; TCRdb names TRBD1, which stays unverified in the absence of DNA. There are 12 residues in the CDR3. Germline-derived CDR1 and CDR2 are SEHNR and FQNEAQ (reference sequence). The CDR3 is CASSRTDNEQFF.

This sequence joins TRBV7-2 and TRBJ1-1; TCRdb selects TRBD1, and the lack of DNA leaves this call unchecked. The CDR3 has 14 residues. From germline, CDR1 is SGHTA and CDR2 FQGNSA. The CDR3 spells CASSTQGQNTEAFF. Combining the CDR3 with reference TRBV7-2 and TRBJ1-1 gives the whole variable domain GAGVSQSPSNKVTEKGKDVELRCDPISGHTALYWYRQSLGQGLEFLIYFQGNSAPDKSGLPSDRFSAERTGGSVSTLTIQRTQQEDSAVYLCASSTQGQNTEAFFGQGTRLTVV.